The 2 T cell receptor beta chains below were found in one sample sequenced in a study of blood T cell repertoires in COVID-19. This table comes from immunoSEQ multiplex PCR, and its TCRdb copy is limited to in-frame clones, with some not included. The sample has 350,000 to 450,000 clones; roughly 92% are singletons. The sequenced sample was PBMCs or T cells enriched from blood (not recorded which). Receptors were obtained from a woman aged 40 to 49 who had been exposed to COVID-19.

The CDR3 DNA reads TGTGCCAGCAGTTTATCGGCGGGCAGGAGACTGACGCCCGACTCCTACAATGAGCAGTTCTTC. It translates to CASSLSAGRRLTPDSYNEQFF. The chain links TRBV27 to TRBJ2-1; tentative D call: TRBD2 (5 bases). V lost 0 bases, J lost 0 bases, and 24 bases lay in between. CDR1 and CDR2 from the germline V gene are MNHEY and SMNVEV (reference sequence). The CDR3 spans 21 residues.

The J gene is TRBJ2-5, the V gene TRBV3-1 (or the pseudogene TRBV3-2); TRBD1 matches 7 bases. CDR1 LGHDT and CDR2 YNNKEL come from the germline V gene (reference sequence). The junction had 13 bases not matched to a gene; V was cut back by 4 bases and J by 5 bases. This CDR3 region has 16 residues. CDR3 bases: TGTGCCAGCAGCCCCTATAAAACAGGGGTGGGGGAGACCCAGTACTTC. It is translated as CASSPYKTGVGETQYF.